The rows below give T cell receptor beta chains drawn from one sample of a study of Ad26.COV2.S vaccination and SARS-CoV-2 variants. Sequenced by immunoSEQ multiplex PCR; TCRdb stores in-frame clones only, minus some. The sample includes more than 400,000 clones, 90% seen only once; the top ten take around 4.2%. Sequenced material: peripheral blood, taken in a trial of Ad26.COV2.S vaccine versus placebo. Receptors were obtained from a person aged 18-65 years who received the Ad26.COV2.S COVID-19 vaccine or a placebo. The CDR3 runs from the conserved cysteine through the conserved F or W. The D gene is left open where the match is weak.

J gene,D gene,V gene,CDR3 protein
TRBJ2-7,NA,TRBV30,CAWTLGLSSHEQYF
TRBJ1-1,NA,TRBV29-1,CSVEDPGHGGTEAFF
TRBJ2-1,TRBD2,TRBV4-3,CASSLSGGLAATVGYEQFF
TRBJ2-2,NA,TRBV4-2,CASSQDRAGSGELFF
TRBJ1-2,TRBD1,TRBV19,CASSPGTGFYYGYTF
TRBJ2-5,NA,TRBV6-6,CASSYSKGETQYF
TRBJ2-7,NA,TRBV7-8,CASAGKRGEQYF
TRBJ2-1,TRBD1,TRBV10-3,CAISDRQGIYNEQFF
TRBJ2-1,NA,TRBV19,CASSPRGSSQGRNEQFF
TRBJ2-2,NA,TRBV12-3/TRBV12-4,CASRGDAGELFF
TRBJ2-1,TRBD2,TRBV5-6,CASSSVVAGGLYNEQFF
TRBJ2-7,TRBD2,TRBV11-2,CASSPIAGDSYEQYF
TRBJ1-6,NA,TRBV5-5,CASSPGANNSPLHF
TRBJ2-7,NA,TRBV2,CASSGRYEQYF
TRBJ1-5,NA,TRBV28,CASSSTFQPQHF
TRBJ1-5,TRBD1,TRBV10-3,CAISESTGQGGNQPQHF
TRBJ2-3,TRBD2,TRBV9,CASSAGGGSSTDTQYF
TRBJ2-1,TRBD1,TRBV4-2,CASSQSGQKNNEQFF
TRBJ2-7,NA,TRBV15,CATSRDAGGYEQYF
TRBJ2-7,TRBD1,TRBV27,CASSLTGFGYEQYF